This is a list of T cell receptor beta chains from one sample in a study of T cells after yellow fever vaccination. TCRdb used MiXCR to reprocess the 5' RACE reads, holding one entry per CDR3 protein. The table shows 250,000 to 400,000 distinct CDR3 sequences, with roughly 4.3% occurring only once. Specimen: PBMCs, collected 15 days after the yellow fever booster vaccination. Receptors were obtained from a man younger than 35 who received the YFV17D yellow fever vaccine. Both conserved end residues are part of each CDR3. D genes are given only for firm matches. The listing skips clone size in some rows; elsewhere it reads once, few, many or a size class.

size	D	J	V	DNA	CDR3
many	.	TRBJ1-2	TRBV4-1	TGCGCCAGCAGCCAAGATCCCAGTTCCTATGGCTACACCTTC	CASSQDPSSYGYTF
.	TRBD1	TRBJ1-2	TRBV30	TGTGCCTGGAGAGCAGGGGGCCACTATGGCTACACCTTC	CAWRAGGHYGYTF
few	.	TRBJ1-1	TRBV7-2	TGTGCCAGCAGCGGAACAGGGATGAACACTGAAGCTTTCTTT	CASSGTGMNTEAFF
many	.	TRBJ2-7	TRBV4-3	TGCGCCAGCAGCCAAGGAGCGGCCAGCGCGTACGAGCAGTACTTC	CASSQGAASAYEQYF
.	TRBD2	TRBJ2-5	TRBV5-1	TGCGCCAGCAGCGGCGGACTAGCGTGGGAGACCCAGTACTTC	CASSGGLAWETQYF
few	.	TRBJ1-1	TRBV27	TGTGCCAGTCGGGATGATGTGAACAATGAAGCTTTCTTT	CASRDDVNNEAFF
few	.	TRBJ2-3	TRBV12-3/TRBV12-4	TGTGCCAGCTCAGACAGTCAGTCCACTAGCACAGATACGCAGTATTTT	CASSDSQSTSTDTQYF
many	TRBD2	TRBJ2-5	TRBV7-2	TGTGCCAGCAGCTTGTGGCGGGGGGCCCAAGAGACCCAGTACTTC	CASSLWRGAQETQYF
.	TRBD2	TRBJ2-1	TRBV10-3	TGTGCCATCAGTGATTTCCTAGCGGGGAGGAATGAGCAGTTCTTC	CAISDFLAGRNEQFF
.	.	TRBJ2-5	TRBV29-1	TGCAGCGTTGTATTGGGCCTCGCAGAGACCCAGTACTTC	CSVVLGLAETQYF
few	TRBD1	TRBJ1-2	TRBV12-3/TRBV12-4	TGTGCCAGCAGTTTAAGGGGACAGCGGGGCTATGGCTACACCTTC	CASSLRGQRGYGYTF
many	.	TRBJ2-7	TRBV7-9	TGTGCCAGCAGCACGAAAACGGGGGACATCTACGAGCAGTACTTC	CASSTKTGDIYEQYF
.	.	TRBJ1-2	TRBV4-1	TGCGCCAGCAGCCAATTATATGGGGGAAGGGGCTACACCTTC	CASSQLYGGRGYTF
many	.	TRBJ2-5	TRBV4-3	TGCGCCAGCAGCCAAGATCGGAGCAGGGGGGCGTCAGAGACCCAGTACTTC	CASSQDRSRGASETQYF
.	.	TRBJ1-5	TRBV19	TGTGCCAGTAGACTCTGGGGCCAGGGAAGCAATCAGCCCCAGCATTTT	CASRLWGQGSNQPQHF
.	TRBD2	TRBJ2-7	TRBV20-1	TGCAGTGCAGGAGGGGTGAGCGGGGGGCGCGAGCAGTACTTC	CSAGGVSGGREQYF
few	.	TRBJ1-1	TRBV4-2	TGTGCCAGCAGCCAAGGGGGCACCCAAGAGACTGAAGCTTTCTTT	CASSQGGTQETEAFF
few	.	TRBJ2-6	TRBV3-1	TGTGCCAGCAGTCCAATCCCTGGGGCCAACGTCCTGACTTTC	CASSPIPGANVLTF
few	.	TRBJ1-5	TRBV20-1	TGCAGTGCTAGAGGGGCAGGGAACAGCTATAGCAATCAGCCCCAGCATTTT	CSARGAGNSYSNQPQHF
many	TRBD2	TRBJ2-5	TRBV5-1	TGCGCCAGCAGCTCCGGACTAGCGGCCCCTGGGGGGGAGACCCAGTACTTC	CASSSGLAAPGGETQYF
many	.	TRBJ2-5	TRBV5-1	TGCGCCAGCAGCTGGCGGACAGCCGGGTCCGGAGAGACCCAGTACTTC	CASSWRTAGSGETQYF
many	TRBD1	TRBJ2-2	TRBV11-2	TGTGCCAGCAGCGCCTCCGGGACAGGGGCCGGGGAGCTGTTTTTT	CASSASGTGAGELFF
.	.	TRBJ1-5	TRBV6-6	TGTGCCAGCAGTAGGGGAGGGGGGTTCAGCAATCAGCCCCAGCATTTT	CASSRGGGFSNQPQHF
few	.	TRBJ1-5	TRBV6-5	TGTGCCAGCAGTTACATGAATGGGGTTCAGCCCCAGCATTTT	CASSYMNGVQPQHF
.	.	TRBJ1-1	TRBV6-5	TGTGCCAGCAGCCCACCCCCGACAGTTGGAGCCGCTGAAGCTTTCTTT	CASSPPPTVGAAEAFF
many	TRBD1	TRBJ2-3	TRBV29-1	TGCAGCGTACCACAGGGGGATACGCAGTATTTT	CSVPQGDTQYF
.	.	TRBJ1-2	TRBV21-1	TGTGCCAGCAGCAATGTACGGGACAGGGGAGACTATGGCTACACCTTC	CASSNVRDRGDYGYTF
many	.	TRBJ2-3	TRBV7-2	TGTGCCAGCAGCTTATACGTGGCGTCTACCCCATATCTGGATACGCAGTATTTT	CASSLYVASTPYLDTQYF
many	.	TRBJ1-1	TRBV18	TGCGCCAGCAGCCCGACAGCGAACACTGAAGCTTTCTTT	CASSPTANTEAFF
.	TRBD2	TRBJ2-2	TRBV5-1	TGCGCCAGCAGCCCCTGGCGGGGGGGGAACACCGGGGAGCTGTTTTTT	CASSPWRGGNTGELFF
many	TRBD2	TRBJ2-1	TRBV11-2	TGTGCCAGCAGCCCAAAACTAGCGGGGGCCGAGCAGTTCTTC	CASSPKLAGAEQFF
many	TRBD1	TRBJ1-2	TRBV4-3	TGCGCCAGCAGCCACTCGACAGGGGACTATGGCTACACCTTC	CASSHSTGDYGYTF
many	.	TRBJ2-7	TRBV21-1	TGTGCCAGCAGCAACAGCCTTCACTCCTACGAGCAGTACTTC	CASSNSLHSYEQYF
.	.	TRBJ2-5	TRBV5-1	TGCGCCAGCACCGCAGGGGCGGGTATGGGAGAGACCCAGTACTTC	CASTAGAGMGETQYF
many	.	TRBJ1-2	TRBV20-1	TGCAGTGCTGGCCGGCCGAACTATGGCTACACCTTC	CSAGRPNYGYTF
few	TRBD2	TRBJ2-5	TRBV2	TGTGCCAGCAGTGAATCCTTACCCGGACTAGCGGGGGGGTCTTTC	CASSESLPGLAGGSF
few	.	TRBJ2-5	TRBV7-2	TGTGCCAGCAGCCTACAACCAGGGCGGCTGGGGGAGACCCAGTACTTC	CASSLQPGRLGETQYF
many	.	TRBJ1-6	TRBV6-5	TGTGCCAGCAGTTACTCTAGTCGAACAGCGGGGTTCGGTAATTCACCCCTCCACTTT	CASSYSSRTAGFGNSPLHF
.	.	TRBJ2-1	TRBV7-3	TGTGCCAGCAGCTTGCCAGACAATGAGCAGTTCTTC	CASSLPDNEQFF
many	TRBD1	TRBJ1-2	TRBV12-3/TRBV12-4	TGTGCCAGCGTCCAAGGGGGCCTTTGGTATGGCTACACCTTC	CASVQGGLWYGYTF
many	TRBD1	TRBJ2-7	TRBV12-3/TRBV12-4	TGTGCCAGCAGGCCTAACCGACAGGGTGTAGGGGACTACGAGCAGTACTTC	CASRPNRQGVGDYEQYF
few	TRBD1	TRBJ1-4	TRBV10-3	TGTGCCATCAGCACCGGACAGGGTAATGAAAAACTGTTTTTT	CAISTGQGNEKLFF
many	.	TRBJ1-1	TRBV6-5	TGTGCCAGCAGTTACAGGGGGGCGCCGGCTTTCTTT	CASSYRGAPAFF
many	.	TRBJ2-7	TRBV11-2	TGTGCCAGCAGCTTATTTGGGGGAAAAACCTACGAGCAGTACTTC	CASSLFGGKTYEQYF
many	TRBD2	TRBJ2-1	TRBV7-2	TGTGCCAGCAGCTACGGACTAGCGGGGGGTTCCTACTACGACAATGAGCAGTTCTTC	CASSYGLAGGSYYDNEQFF
many	.	TRBJ2-5	TRBV6-6	TGTGCCAGCTTGGGGGTCCAAGAGACCCAGTACTTC	CASLGVQETQYF
few	.	TRBJ2-2	TRBV12-3/TRBV12-4	TGTGCCAGCAGTTTGGCCGGGGTCCTGACCGGGGAGCTGTTTTTT	CASSLAGVLTGELFF
.	.	TRBJ1-1	TRBV20-1	TGCAGTGCTTTCGGACAGAAACGGAATGAAGCTTTCTTT	CSAFGQKRNEAFF
.	.	TRBJ1-6	TRBV5-4	TGTGCCAGCAGCGCGGATGTAAATTCACCCCTCCACTTT	CASSADVNSPLHF
many	.	TRBJ2-5	TRBV6-2/TRBV6-3	TGTGCCAGTGCCAACCGGGAAGAGACCCAGTACTTC	CASANREETQYF
.	.	TRBJ1-2	TRBV6-1	TGTGCCAGCAGTGTCCCACAGGCCAATTATGGCTACACCTTC	CASSVPQANYGYTF
many	.	TRBJ2-1	TRBV12-3/TRBV12-4	TGTGCCAGCATTCCAGAGTCGGGAACTTACAATGAGCAGTTCTTC	CASIPESGTYNEQFF
many	.	TRBJ1-1	TRBV29-1	TGCAGCGTGGAGTGGCTCCTGAACACTGAAGCTTTCTTT	CSVEWLLNTEAFF
many	TRBD1	TRBJ2-2	TRBV5-4	TGTGCCAGCAGCTCAGGGACAGGGGGGACCGGGGAGCTGTTTTTT	CASSSGTGGTGELFF
many	.	TRBJ1-1	TRBV29-1	TGCAGCGTTGGGCGGGGGCTGAACACTGAAGCTTTCTTT	CSVGRGLNTEAFF
few	.	TRBJ2-5	TRBV12-3/TRBV12-4	TGTGCCAGCAGAATGGGGAGGGGGCTCCAAGAGACCCAGTACTTC	CASRMGRGLQETQYF